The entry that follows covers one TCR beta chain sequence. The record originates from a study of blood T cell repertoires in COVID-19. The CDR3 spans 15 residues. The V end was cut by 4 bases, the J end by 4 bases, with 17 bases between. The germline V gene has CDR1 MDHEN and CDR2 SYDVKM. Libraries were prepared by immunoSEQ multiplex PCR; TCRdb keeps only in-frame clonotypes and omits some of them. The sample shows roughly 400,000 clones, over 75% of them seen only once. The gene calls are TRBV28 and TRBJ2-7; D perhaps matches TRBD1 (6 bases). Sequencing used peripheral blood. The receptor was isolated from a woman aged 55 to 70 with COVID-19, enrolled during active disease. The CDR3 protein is CASSWPRRQEYEQYF. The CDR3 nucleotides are TGTGCCAGCAGTTGGCCGAGGAGACAGGAGTACGAGCAGTACTTC. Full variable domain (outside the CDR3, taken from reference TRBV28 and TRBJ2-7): DVKVTQSSRYLVKRTGEKVFLECVQDMDHENMFWYRQDPGLGLRLIYFSYDVKMKEKGDIPEGYSVSREKKERFSLILESASTNQTSMYLCASSWPRRQEYEQYFGPGTRLTVT.